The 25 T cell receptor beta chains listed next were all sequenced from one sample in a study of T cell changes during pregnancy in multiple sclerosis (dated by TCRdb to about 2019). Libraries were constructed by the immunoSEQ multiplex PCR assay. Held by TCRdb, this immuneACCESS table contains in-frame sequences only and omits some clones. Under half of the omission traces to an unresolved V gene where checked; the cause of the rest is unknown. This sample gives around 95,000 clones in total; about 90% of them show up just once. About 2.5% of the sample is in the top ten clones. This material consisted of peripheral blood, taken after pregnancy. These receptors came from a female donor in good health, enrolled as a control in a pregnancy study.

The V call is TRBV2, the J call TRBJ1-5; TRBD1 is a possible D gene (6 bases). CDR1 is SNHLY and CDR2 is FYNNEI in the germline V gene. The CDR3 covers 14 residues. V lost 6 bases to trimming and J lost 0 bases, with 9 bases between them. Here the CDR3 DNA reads TGTGCCAGCAGGGACAGCTTTAGCAATCAGCCCCAGCATTTT. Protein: CASRDSFSNQPQHF.

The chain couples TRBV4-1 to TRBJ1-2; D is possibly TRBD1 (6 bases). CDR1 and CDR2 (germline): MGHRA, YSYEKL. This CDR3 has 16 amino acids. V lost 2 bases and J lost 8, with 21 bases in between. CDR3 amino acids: CASSQRAPAGGLGYTF. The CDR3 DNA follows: TGCGCCAGCAGCCAACGCGCCCCGGCGGGGGGCCTCGGCTACACCTTC.

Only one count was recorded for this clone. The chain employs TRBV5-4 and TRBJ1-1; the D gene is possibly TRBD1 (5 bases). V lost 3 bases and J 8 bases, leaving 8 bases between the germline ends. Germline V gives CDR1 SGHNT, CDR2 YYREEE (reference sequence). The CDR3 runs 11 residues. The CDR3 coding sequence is TGTGCCAGCAGCTGGGGCAGCGAAGCTTTCTTT. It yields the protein CASSWGSEAFF.

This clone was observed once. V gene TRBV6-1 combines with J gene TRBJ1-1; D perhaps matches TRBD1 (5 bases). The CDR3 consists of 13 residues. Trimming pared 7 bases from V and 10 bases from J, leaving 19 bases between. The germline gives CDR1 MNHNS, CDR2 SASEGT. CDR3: CASTPLGGLGAFF. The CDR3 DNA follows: TGTGCCAGCACCCCCCTGGGGGGTCTGGGAGCTTTCTTT.

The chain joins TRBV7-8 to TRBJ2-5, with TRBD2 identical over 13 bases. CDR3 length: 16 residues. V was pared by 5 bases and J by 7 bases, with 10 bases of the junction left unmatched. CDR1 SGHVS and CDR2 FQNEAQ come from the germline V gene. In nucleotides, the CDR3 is TGTGCCAGCAGCCCACGGACTAGCGGGAGTTACAGGACCCAGTACTTC. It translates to CASSPRTSGSYRTQYF.

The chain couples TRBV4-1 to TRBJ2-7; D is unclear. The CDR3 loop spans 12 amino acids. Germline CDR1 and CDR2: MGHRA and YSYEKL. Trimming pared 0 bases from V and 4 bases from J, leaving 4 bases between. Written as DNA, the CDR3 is TGCGCCAGCAGCCAAGACCTTTACGAGCAGTACTTC. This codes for CASSQDLYEQYF.

Here the CDR3 reads CASSLRTGGGYEQYF. DNA for the CDR3: TGCGCCAGCAGCCTCCGGACAGGGGGCGGTTACGAGCAGTACTTC. J is TRBJ2-7 and V is TRBV4-1, with 11 bases aligning to TRBD1. This CDR3 comprises 15 residues. Germline CDR1 MGHRA, CDR2 YSYEKL. The junction had 6 bases not matched to a gene; V was cut back by 4 bases and J by 4 bases.

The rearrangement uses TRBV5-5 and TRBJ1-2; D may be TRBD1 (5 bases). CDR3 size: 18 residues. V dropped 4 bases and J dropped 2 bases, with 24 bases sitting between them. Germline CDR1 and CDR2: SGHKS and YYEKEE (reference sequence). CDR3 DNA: TGTGCCAGCAGCGTGATCGGGACTCCCCGCAGGTTCAACTATGGCTACACCTTC. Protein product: CASSVIGTPRRFNYGYTF.

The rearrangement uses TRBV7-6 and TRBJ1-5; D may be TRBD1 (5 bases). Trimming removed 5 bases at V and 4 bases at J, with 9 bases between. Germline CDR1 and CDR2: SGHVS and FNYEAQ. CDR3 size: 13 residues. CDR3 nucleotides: TGTGCCAGCAGCACCAACAGGAATCAGCCCCAGCATTTT. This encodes CASSTNRNQPQHF.

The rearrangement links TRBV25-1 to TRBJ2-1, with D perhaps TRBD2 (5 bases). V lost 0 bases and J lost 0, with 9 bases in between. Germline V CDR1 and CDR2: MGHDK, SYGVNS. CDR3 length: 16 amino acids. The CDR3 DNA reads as TGTGCCAGCAGTGAATATGGGAGTTCCTCCTACAATGAGCAGTTCTTC. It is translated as CASSEYGSSSYNEQFF.

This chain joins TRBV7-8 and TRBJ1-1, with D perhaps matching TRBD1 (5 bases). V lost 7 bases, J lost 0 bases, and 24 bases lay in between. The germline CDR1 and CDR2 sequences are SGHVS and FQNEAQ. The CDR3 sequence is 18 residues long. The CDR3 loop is CASTPSTGGLLMNTEAFF. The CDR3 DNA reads TGTGCCAGCACCCCTTCGACCGGGGGACTGCTCATGAACACTGAAGCTTTCTTT.

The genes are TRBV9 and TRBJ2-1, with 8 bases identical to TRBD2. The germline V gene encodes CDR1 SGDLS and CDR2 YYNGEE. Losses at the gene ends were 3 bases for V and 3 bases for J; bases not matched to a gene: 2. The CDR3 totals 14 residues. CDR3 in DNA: TGTGCCAGCAGCGCCGGGGGGGGCTACAATGAGCAGTTCTTC. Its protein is CASSAGGGYNEQFF.

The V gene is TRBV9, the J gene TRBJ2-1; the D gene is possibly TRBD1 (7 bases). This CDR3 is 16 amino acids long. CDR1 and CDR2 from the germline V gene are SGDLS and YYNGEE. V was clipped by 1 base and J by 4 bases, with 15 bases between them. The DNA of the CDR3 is TGTGCCAGCAGCGTACAGGGGGACTTGGGGTACAATGAGCAGTTCTTC. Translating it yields CASSVQGDLGYNEQFF.

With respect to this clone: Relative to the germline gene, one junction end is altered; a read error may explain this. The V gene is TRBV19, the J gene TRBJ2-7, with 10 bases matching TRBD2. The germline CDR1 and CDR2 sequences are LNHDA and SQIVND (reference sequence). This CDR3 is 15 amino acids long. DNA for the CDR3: TGTGCCAGTAGAATAGCGGGGGGCGAGACCTACGAGCAGTACTTC. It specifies CASRIAGGETYEQYF.

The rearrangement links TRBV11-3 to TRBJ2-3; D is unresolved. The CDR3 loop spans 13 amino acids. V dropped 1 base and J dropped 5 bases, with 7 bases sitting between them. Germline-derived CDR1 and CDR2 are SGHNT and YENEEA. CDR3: CASSLVAEDTQYF. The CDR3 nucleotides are TGTGCCAGCAGCTTAGTAGCCGAAGATACGCAGTATTTT.

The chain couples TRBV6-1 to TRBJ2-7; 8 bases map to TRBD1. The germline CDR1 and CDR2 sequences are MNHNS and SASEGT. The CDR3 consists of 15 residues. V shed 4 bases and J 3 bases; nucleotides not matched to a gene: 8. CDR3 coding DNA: TGTGCCAGCAGTGCCTCGGGACAGGTCCTCTACGAGCAGTACTTC. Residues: CASSASGQVLYEQYF.

The CDR3 DNA reads as TGTGCCAGCAGTGCCCAGGACATGGCCGGCAATCAGCCCCAGCATTTT. Amino acids: CASSAQDMAGNQPQHF. V is TRBV6-6 and J is TRBJ1-5, with D possibly being TRBD1 (5 bases). V gave up 5 bases and J gave up 2 bases, with 16 bases separating them. The CDR3 spans 16 residues. Germline CDR1 is MNHNY and CDR2 is SVGAGI (reference sequence).

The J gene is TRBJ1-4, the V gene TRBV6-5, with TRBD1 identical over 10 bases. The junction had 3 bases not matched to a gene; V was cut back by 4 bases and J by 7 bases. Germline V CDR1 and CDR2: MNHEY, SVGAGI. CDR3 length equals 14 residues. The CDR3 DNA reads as TGTGCCAGCAGTTCGACAGGGGGCGTTGAAAAACTGTTTTTT. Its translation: CASSSTGGVEKLFF.

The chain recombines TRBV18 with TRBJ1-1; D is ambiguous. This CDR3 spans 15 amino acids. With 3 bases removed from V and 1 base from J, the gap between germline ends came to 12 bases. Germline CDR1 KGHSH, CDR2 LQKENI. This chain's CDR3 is CASSPRDTANTEAFF. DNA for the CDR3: TGTGCCAGCTCACCGAGAGACACGGCGAACACTGAAGCTTTCTTT.

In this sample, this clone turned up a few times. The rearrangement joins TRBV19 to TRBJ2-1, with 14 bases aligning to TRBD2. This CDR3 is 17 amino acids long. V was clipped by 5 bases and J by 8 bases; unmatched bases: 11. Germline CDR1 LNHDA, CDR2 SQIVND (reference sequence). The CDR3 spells CASSGGTSGRGVYEQFF. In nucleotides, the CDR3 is TGTGCCAGTAGTGGCGGGACTAGCGGGAGAGGTGTCTATGAGCAGTTCTTC.

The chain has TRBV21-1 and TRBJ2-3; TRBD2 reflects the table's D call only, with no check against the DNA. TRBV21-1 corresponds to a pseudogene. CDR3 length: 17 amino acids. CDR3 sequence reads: CASSKGQASGPADTQYF. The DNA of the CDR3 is TGTGCCAGCAGCAAAGGTCAGGCTAGCGGGCCCGCAGATACGCAGTATTTT.

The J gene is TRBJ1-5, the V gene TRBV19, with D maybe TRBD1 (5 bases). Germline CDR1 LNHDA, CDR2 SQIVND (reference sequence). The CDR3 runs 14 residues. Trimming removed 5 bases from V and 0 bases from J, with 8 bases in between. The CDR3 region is CASSVQVSNQPQHF. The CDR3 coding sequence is TGTGCCAGTAGTGTACAGGTTAGCAATCAGCCCCAGCATTTT.

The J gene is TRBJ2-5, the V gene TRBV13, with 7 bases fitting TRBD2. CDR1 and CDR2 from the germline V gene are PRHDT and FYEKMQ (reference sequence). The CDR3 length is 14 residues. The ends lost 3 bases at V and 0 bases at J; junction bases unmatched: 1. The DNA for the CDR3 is TGTGCCAGCAGCTTGCGGGAGTACCAAGAGACCCAGTACTTC. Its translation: CASSLREYQETQYF.

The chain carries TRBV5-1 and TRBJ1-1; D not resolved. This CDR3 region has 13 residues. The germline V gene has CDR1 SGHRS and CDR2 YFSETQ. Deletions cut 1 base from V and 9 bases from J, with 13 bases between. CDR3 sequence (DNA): TGCGCCAGCAGCTTGTGGCGGGCTGAAAAAGCTTTCTTT. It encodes CASSLWRAEKAFF.

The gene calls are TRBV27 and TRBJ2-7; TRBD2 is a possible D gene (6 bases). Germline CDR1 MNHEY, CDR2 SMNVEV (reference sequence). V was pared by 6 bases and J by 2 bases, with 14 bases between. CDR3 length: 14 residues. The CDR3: CASRRGIAAYEQYF. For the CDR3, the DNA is TGTGCCAGCAGAAGGGGCATAGCGGCCTACGAGCAGTACTTC.